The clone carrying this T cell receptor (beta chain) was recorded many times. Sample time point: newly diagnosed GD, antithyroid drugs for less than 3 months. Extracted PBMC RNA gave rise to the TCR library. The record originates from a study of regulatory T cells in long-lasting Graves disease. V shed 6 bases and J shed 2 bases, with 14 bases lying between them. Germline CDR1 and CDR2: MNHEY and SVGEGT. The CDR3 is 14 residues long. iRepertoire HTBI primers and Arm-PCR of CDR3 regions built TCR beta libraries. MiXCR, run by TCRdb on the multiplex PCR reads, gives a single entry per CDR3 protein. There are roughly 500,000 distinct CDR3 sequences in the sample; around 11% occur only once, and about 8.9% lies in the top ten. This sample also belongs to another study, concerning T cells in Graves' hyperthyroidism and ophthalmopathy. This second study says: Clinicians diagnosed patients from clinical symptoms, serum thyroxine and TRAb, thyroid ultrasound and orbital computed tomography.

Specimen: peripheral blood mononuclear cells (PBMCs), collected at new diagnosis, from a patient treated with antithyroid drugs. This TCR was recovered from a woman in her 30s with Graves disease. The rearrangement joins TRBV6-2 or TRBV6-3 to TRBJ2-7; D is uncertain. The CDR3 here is CASRLPGSPYEQYF. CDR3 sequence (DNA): TGTGCCAGCAGGCTACCTGGGTCTCCCTACGAGCAGTACTTC.